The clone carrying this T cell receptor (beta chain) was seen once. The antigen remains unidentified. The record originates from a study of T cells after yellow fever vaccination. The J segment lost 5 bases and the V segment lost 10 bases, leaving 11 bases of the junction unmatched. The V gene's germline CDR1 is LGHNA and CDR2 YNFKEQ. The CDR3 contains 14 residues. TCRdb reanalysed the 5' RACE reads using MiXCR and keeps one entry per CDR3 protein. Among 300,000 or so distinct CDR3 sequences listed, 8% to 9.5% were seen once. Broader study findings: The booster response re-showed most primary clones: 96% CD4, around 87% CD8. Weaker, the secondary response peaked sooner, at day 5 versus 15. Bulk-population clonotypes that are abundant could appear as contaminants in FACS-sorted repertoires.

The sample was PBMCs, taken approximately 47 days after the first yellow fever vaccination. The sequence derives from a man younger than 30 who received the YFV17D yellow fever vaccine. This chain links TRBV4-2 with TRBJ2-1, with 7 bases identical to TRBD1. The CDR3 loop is CAMGPPGQHNEQFF. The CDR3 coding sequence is TGTGCCATGGGCCCGCCGGGACAGCACAATGAGCAGTTCTTC.